This paragraph covers one TCR beta chain sequence. The antigen is undetermined. TCRdb's copy holds only in-frame clones and misses some; the assay was immunoSEQ multiplex PCR. Of about 89,000 clones listed, approximately 91% were seen once; the top ten hold around 0.29%. The CDR3 is 14 amino acids. V was shortened by 5 bases and J by 3 bases, with 13 bases between the two germline ends. Germline V gene data show CDR1 as LNHDA and CDR2 as SQIVND (reference sequence). This record belongs to a study of OX40 agonist ivuxolimab in advanced cancers. Regarding the study as a whole: Also showing low normalized T-cell clonal expansion were some of the nonresponders.

V is TRBV19 and J is TRBJ1-1; a possible D gene is TRBD1 (5 bases). The source is an adult with an advanced solid tumor such as melanoma, head and neck, liver or kidney cancer. Sample: CD4+ or CD8+ T cells sorted from blood, taken in a trial of the OX40 agonist ivuxolimab. This chain's CDR3 is CASSVGGGYTEAFF. The CDR3 DNA is TGTGCCAGTAGTGTTGGGGGAGGGTACACTGAAGCTTTCTTT.